This paragraph reports one T cell receptor beta chain. These data are taken from a study of identical twins. There are 17 residues in the CDR3. The V end lost 2 bases, the J end lost 4 bases, and 19 bases lay between the germline ends. Each CDR3 protein gets one entry after TCRdb re-called the 5' RACE reads with MiXCR. There are 1.5 million to 2 million distinct CDR3 sequences in the sample; under 35% occur only once, and 0.25% to 0.3% lies in the top ten. The V call is TRBV12-3 or TRBV12-4, the J call TRBJ2-3; D call uncertain. The source is a newborn girl in good health. The sample comprised cord blood. This CDR3 reads CASSLKGLATSADTQYF. CDR3 DNA sequence: TGTGCCAGCAGTTTAAAGGGCCTCGCCACCTCCGCAGATACGCAGTATTTT.